Each of the 10 T cell receptor beta chains below was sequenced from the same sample in a study of cytomegalovirus exposure and HLA in healthy donors. The method was immunoSEQ multiplex PCR; TCRdb's version includes in-frame clones alone and lacks a portion of them. The sample has about 160,000 clones, around 88% seen once. Sequencing input: PBMCs. These TCRs come from a woman aged 18 to 35 in good health and CMV-seronegative.

To note about this clone: The junction and the germline gene differ at one end; a read error may be behind it. The gene calls are TRBV6-4 and TRBJ2-7; 8 positions match TRBD1. This CDR3 has 16 residues. CDR1 is MRHNA and CDR2 is SNTAGT in the germline V gene. CDR3 in DNA: TGTGCCAGCAGTGACTCACCCTTACCGGGACAGGAAAGTCAACACTTC. Protein: CASSDSPLPGQESQHF.

The chain recombines TRBV11-3 with TRBJ2-1; maybe TRBD1 (5 bases). The V and J ends lost 2 bases and 8 bases respectively, with 10 bases between them. This CDR3 has 13 residues. Germline-derived CDR1 and CDR2 are SGHNT and YENEEA. The CDR3 loop reads CASSLSGLDEQFF. The CDR3, as DNA: TGTGCCAGCAGCTTATCAGGGCTCGATGAGCAGTTCTTC.

The rearrangement joins TRBV6-5 to TRBJ2-2; D might be TRBD2 (6 bases). Trimming took 2 bases from V and 7 from J, leaving 14 bases between them. This CDR3 spans 15 amino acids. The V gene's germline CDR1 is MNHEY and CDR2 SVGAGI. CDR3 protein: CASSYRDWMYGELFF. The CDR3 DNA reads TGTGCCAGCAGTTACCGGGACTGGATGTACGGGGAGCTGTTTTTT.

V and J are TRBV14 and TRBJ2-1; maybe TRBD2 (5 bases). The length of the CDR3 is 19 residues. V was clipped by 0 bases and J by 4 bases, with 22 bases between them. Germline CDR1 reads SGHDN; CDR2 reads FVKESK. The CDR3 nucleotides are TGTGCCAGCAGCCAAGATCGGGTAGATCTGAGGGCGGTATACAATGAGCAGTTCTTC. Protein product: CASSQDRVDLRAVYNEQFF.

The V gene is TRBV2, the J gene TRBJ1-4; perhaps TRBD1 as D (6 bases). Germline V gene lookup returns CDR1 SNHLY and CDR2 FYNNEI. This CDR3 has 14 amino acids. Trimming shortened V by 7 bases and J by 11 bases, and 20 bases separated the two germline ends. This CDR3 is CASTDRDTRRKLFF. CDR3 sequence (DNA): TGTGCCAGCACTGACCGGGACACTCGGCGGAAACTGTTTTTT.

The gene calls are TRBV19 and TRBJ1-5; TRBD1 matches 10 bases. Germline lookup yields CDR1 LNHDA and CDR2 SQIVND (reference sequence). The CDR3 is 19 amino acids. After removal of 3 bases from V and 0 bases from J, the junction contained 11 bases not matched to a gene. In nucleotides, the CDR3 is TGTGCCAGTAGTATCCTGGGACAGGGGCCTCTCTATAGCAATCAGCCCCAGCATTTT. Translated, it gives CASSILGQGPLYSNQPQHF.

The chain has TRBV4-3 and TRBJ2-5, with 7 bases aligning to TRBD2. Germline V CDR1 and CDR2: LGHNA, YSLEER. The CDR3 has 18 amino acids. V lost 4 bases, J lost 1 base, and 15 bases stayed unmatched. The DNA for the CDR3 is TGCGCCAGCAGCCCTACCTCAATGGCTAGCGGCTTCCAAGAGACCCAGTACTTC. Its translation is CASSPTSMASGFQETQYF.

The chain combines TRBV10-2 with TRBJ2-1, with 8 bases that match TRBD1. CDR3 length: 12 amino acids. Germline V gene lookup returns CDR1 WSHSY and CDR2 SAAADI. V shed 6 bases and J 9 bases; nucleotides not matched to a gene: 4. Here the CDR3 reads CASRQGAAEQFF. CDR3 DNA sequence: TGCGCCAGCAGGCAGGGGGCAGCTGAGCAGTTCTTC.

This clone was counted between two and nine times. This chain links TRBV27 with TRBJ1-6, with D hard to call. Trimming stripped 6 bases from V and 5 bases from J, with 11 bases between. This CDR3 has 14 amino acids. The germline gives CDR1 MNHEY, CDR2 SMNVEV (reference sequence). DNA of the CDR3: TGTGCCAGCAGCAATCCGACTAATAATTCACCCCTCCACTTT. This gives the protein CASSNPTNNSPLHF.

The gene calls are TRBV7-9 and TRBJ2-7; 9 bases line up with TRBD2. The CDR3 totals 15 residues. CDR1 is SEHNR, CDR2 FQNEAQ, per germline (reference sequence). Trimming removed 2 bases from V and 5 bases from J; junction bases left unmatched: 7. The CDR3 bases are TGTGCCAGCAGCTTAACGGCGGGGGGGCCCCACGAGCAGTACTTC. This sequence encodes CASSLTAGGPHEQYF.